The rows below give T cell receptor beta chains drawn from one sample of a study of T cell responses to AZD1222 COVID-19 vaccine. Assay used: immunoSEQ multiplex PCR; TCRdb lists only in-frame clones, some missing. The table lists roughly 160,000 clones, approximately 90% of them singletons. The specimen was peripheral blood, collected on day 0 of AZD1222 vaccination. The receptors originated from an adult in good health. Each CDR3 is given with its conserved first and last residue. D genes are given only for firm matches.

CDR3aa: CASSARQGNTEAFF
d_gene: TRBD1
v_gene: TRBV7-2
j_gene: TRBJ1-1

CDR3aa: CATSGGGQLATNEKLFF
d_gene: TRBD1
v_gene: TRBV15
j_gene: TRBJ1-4

CDR3aa: CASSLALEDYEQYF
d_gene: -
v_gene: TRBV13
j_gene: TRBJ2-7

CDR3aa: CASSQDNRGRNTIYF
d_gene: TRBD1
v_gene: TRBV4-3
j_gene: TRBJ1-3

CDR3aa: CASSFGGYEKLFF
d_gene: -
v_gene: TRBV12-3/TRBV12-4
j_gene: TRBJ1-4

CDR3aa: CASSLLTSGGGANEQFF
d_gene: TRBD2
v_gene: TRBV5-5
j_gene: TRBJ2-1

CDR3aa: CASSRPGQGSGYGYTF
d_gene: -
v_gene: TRBV6-2/TRBV6-3
j_gene: TRBJ1-2

CDR3aa: CASRSTGGKETQYF
d_gene: TRBD1
v_gene: TRBV2
j_gene: TRBJ2-5

CDR3aa: CASSLDGGATNEQFF
d_gene: TRBD2
v_gene: TRBV7-2
j_gene: TRBJ2-1

CDR3aa: CATSDLRSGHMNSPLHF
d_gene: -
v_gene: TRBV24-1
j_gene: TRBJ1-6

CDR3aa: CASSLSQRAGQYGYTF
d_gene: -
v_gene: TRBV27
j_gene: TRBJ1-2

CDR3aa: CASSQEGARNEQFF
d_gene: -
v_gene: TRBV3-1/TRBV3-2
j_gene: TRBJ2-1

CDR3aa: CASIPIFGQPQHF
d_gene: -
v_gene: TRBV6-5
j_gene: TRBJ1-5

CDR3aa: CASRRQDRSVLTYEQYF
d_gene: -
v_gene: TRBV6-6
j_gene: TRBJ2-7

CDR3aa: CPGSGDRGSYEQYF
d_gene: -
v_gene: TRBV22-1
j_gene: TRBJ2-7

CDR3aa: CASRRQALRYGYTF
d_gene: -
v_gene: TRBV6-5
j_gene: TRBJ1-2

CDR3aa: CASSSQGQGTEAFF
d_gene: TRBD1
v_gene: TRBV7-3
j_gene: TRBJ1-1

CDR3aa: CASSTRPIEGYTF
d_gene: -
v_gene: TRBV9
j_gene: TRBJ1-2

CDR3aa: CASSYVGRPYEQYF
d_gene: -
v_gene: TRBV27
j_gene: TRBJ2-7

CDR3aa: CASSPTGGETQYF
d_gene: TRBD1
v_gene: TRBV18
j_gene: TRBJ2-5

CDR3aa: CASSYYGQGEKLFF
d_gene: -
v_gene: TRBV6-5
j_gene: TRBJ1-4

CDR3aa: CASSPQGTLEGYTF
d_gene: -
v_gene: TRBV18
j_gene: TRBJ1-2

CDR3aa: CSVVSQETQYF
d_gene: -
v_gene: TRBV29-1
j_gene: TRBJ2-5

CDR3aa: CASSLSPGQHTEAFF
d_gene: TRBD1
v_gene: TRBV5-1
j_gene: TRBJ1-1

CDR3aa: CASSSTDMANEKLFF
d_gene: -
v_gene: TRBV5-6
j_gene: TRBJ1-4

CDR3aa: CASSLELAGGEQYF
d_gene: TRBD2
v_gene: TRBV11-2
j_gene: TRBJ2-7

CDR3aa: CASSPYVKDGYTF
d_gene: -
v_gene: TRBV7-2
j_gene: TRBJ1-2

CDR3aa: CASSMGGGTGAQPQHF
d_gene: TRBD1
v_gene: TRBV19
j_gene: TRBJ1-5

CDR3aa: CASSLWSGREREKLFF
d_gene: -
v_gene: TRBV11-3
j_gene: TRBJ1-4

CDR3aa: CASSLRPESSGNTIYF
d_gene: -
v_gene: TRBV11-3
j_gene: TRBJ1-3

CDR3aa: CASSLGTQGAPYTGELFF
d_gene: TRBD1
v_gene: TRBV11-2
j_gene: TRBJ2-2

CDR3aa: CASSQGDSGTNQPQHF
d_gene: -
v_gene: TRBV7-9
j_gene: TRBJ1-5

CDR3aa: CASSLDGSGVTGELFF
d_gene: -
v_gene: TRBV5-1
j_gene: TRBJ2-2

CDR3aa: CASSLLTQPQHF
d_gene: -
v_gene: TRBV28
j_gene: TRBJ1-5

CDR3aa: CASSSRGTSSPQYF
d_gene: TRBD2
v_gene: TRBV5-6
j_gene: TRBJ2-5

CDR3aa: CASRQNRGSYYGYTF
d_gene: -
v_gene: TRBV5-1
j_gene: TRBJ1-2

CDR3aa: CASSFRDYTTDTQYF
d_gene: TRBD2
v_gene: TRBV5-4
j_gene: TRBJ2-3

CDR3aa: CASSNPRQGINTEAFF
d_gene: TRBD1
v_gene: TRBV13
j_gene: TRBJ1-1

CDR3aa: CASSPVPNTEAFF
d_gene: -
v_gene: TRBV5-1
j_gene: TRBJ1-1

CDR3aa: CASSYLHEQYF
d_gene: -
v_gene: TRBV6-2/TRBV6-3
j_gene: TRBJ2-7

CDR3aa: CASSQDSVVAKNIQYF
d_gene: -
v_gene: TRBV6-1
j_gene: TRBJ2-4

CDR3aa: CASTGRGQNTGELFF
d_gene: TRBD2
v_gene: TRBV6-5
j_gene: TRBJ2-2